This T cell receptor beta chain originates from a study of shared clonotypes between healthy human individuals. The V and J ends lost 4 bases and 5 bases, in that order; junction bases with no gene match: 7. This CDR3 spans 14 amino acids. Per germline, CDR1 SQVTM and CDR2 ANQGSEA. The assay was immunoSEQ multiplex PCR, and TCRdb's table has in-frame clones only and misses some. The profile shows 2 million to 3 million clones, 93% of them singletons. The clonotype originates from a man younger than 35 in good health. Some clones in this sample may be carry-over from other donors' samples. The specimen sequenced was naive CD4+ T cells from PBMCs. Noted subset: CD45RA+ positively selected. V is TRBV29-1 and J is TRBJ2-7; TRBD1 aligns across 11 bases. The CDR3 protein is CSVGPGQGVHEQYF. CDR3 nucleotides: TGCAGCGTTGGTCCGGGACAGGGGGTCCACGAGCAGTACTTC.